These T cell receptor beta chains were read from a single sample in a study of graft-versus-host responses after intestinal transplantation. Sequencing was performed with immunoSEQ multiplex PCR; in TCRdb, only in-frame clones are kept and a portion is missing. The repertoire has 9,500 to 15,000 clones, around a third of them found once; the top ten carry about 3.2%. The sample here was alloreactive CD8+ T cells from a mixed lymphocyte reaction culture, taken before intestinal transplant. Receptors originate from a human patient who received an intestinal transplant. The CDR3 runs from the conserved cysteine through the conserved F or W. The D gene is left open where the match is weak. The size of a clone is reported for some rows only, either as once, few or many, or as a class for expanded clones.

TRBJ2-2,-,-,TRBV19,CASTPMNTGELFF,TGTGCCAGTACCCCCATGAACACCGGGGAGCTGTTTTTT
TRBJ1-2,-,medium-sized,TRBV2,CAGTQTNYGYTF,TGTGCCGGGACCCAAACTAACTATGGCTACACCTTC
TRBJ2-2,-,-,TRBV14,CASSQGVARLLNTGELFF,TGTGCCAGCAGCCAAGGTGTAGCGCGGCTGCTGAACACCGGGGAGCTGTTTTTT
TRBJ2-1,-,-,TRBV6-5,CASSNNYNEQFF,TGTGCCAGCAGTAACAACTACAATGAGCAGTTCTTC
TRBJ2-7,-,few,TRBV11-1,CASSLEPSYEQYF,TGTGCCAGCAGCTTAGAACCTTCCTACGAGCAGTACTTC
TRBJ2-7,-,-,TRBV5-5,CASSFGFYEQYF,TGTGCCAGCAGCTTCGGATTCTACGAGCAGTACTTC
TRBJ1-1,TRBD1,-,TRBV27,CASSYRGLWTEAFF,TGTGCCAGCAGTTACAGGGGGCTTTGGACTGAAGCTTTCTTT
TRBJ1-5,-,-,TRBV5-1,CASPLPQDRSNQPQHF,TGCGCCAGCCCCCTGCCTCAGGATCGTAGCAATCAGCCCCAGCATTTT
TRBJ2-7,-,medium-sized,TRBV5-8,CAMTGGTSYEQYF,TGTGCCATGACTGGCGGGACCTCCTACGAGCAGTACTTC
TRBJ1-1,-,few,TRBV4-2,CASSLRGVEAFF,TGTGCCAGCAGCTTGCGGGGGGTCGAAGCTTTCTTT
TRBJ2-7,-,-,TRBV11-2,CASSSGTGYEQYF,TGTGCCAGCAGCTCCGGCACAGGGTACGAGCAGTACTTC
TRBJ2-7,-,few,TRBV5-8,CASSPGFYEQYF,TGTGCCAGCAGCCCCGGCTTCTACGAGCAGTACTTC
TRBJ2-5,-,once,TRBV6-5,CASSYSRQALGTQYF,TGTGCCAGCAGTTACTCGAGACAGGCTCTAGGGACCCAGTACTTC
TRBJ2-7,-,few,TRBV11-2,CASSFRGYEQYF,TGTGCCAGCAGCTTCAGGGGATACGAGCAGTACTTC
TRBJ1-1,TRBD1,-,TRBV6-6,CASRRRGRGVEAFF,TGTGCCAGCAGGAGGAGGGGGCGCGGGGTTGAAGCTTTCTTT
TRBJ2-7,TRBD2,medium-sized,TRBV7-3,CASSLGASGSYEQYF,TGTGCCAGCAGCTTAGGTGCTAGCGGGAGTTACGAGCAGTACTTC
TRBJ1-1,-,-,TRBV5-6,CASSLLLERWVYNEAFF,TGTGCCAGCAGCCTGTTACTGGAGAGATGGGTTTACAATGAAGCTTTCTTT
TRBJ2-7,TRBD2,-,TRBV5-5,CASSFIIGTSGRGGSYEQYF,TGTGCCAGCAGCTTCATTATCGGGACTAGCGGGAGAGGCGGGTCCTACGAGCAGTACTTC
TRBJ2-7,-,medium-sized,TRBV4-3,CASSQGAGTVQDEQYF,TGCGCCAGCAGCCAAGGGGCGGGGACAGTCCAGGACGAGCAGTACTTC
TRBJ2-2,-,few,TRBV4-3,CASSQDNTGELFF,TGCGCCAGCAGCCAAGATAATACCGGGGAGCTGTTTTTT
TRBJ2-7,-,few,TRBV5-5,CASSLDRDTYEQYF,TGTGCCAGCAGCTTGGACAGGGATACCTACGAGCAGTACTTC
TRBJ2-6,-,-,TRBV5-2,CASNANGESQSRANVLTF,TGTGCCAGCAACGCTAACGGAGAGTCACAAAGTCGGGCCAACGTCCTGACTTTC
TRBJ2-1,-,few,TRBV27,CASSRLAYNEQFF,TGTGCCAGCAGTAGACTGGCTTACAATGAGCAGTTCTTC
TRBJ2-1,-,-,TRBV14,CASSQELVNNEQFF,TGTGCCAGCAGCCAAGAGCTGGTGAACAATGAGCAGTTCTTC
TRBJ2-1,-,-,TRBV19,CASSIYGPGSLEQFF,TGTGCCAGTAGTATATACGGGCCCGGGAGTCTGGAGCAGTTCTTC
TRBJ2-7,TRBD2,few,TRBV9,CASSVGAGTSDEQYF,TGTGCCAGCAGCGTAGGGGCCGGGACTAGCGACGAGCAGTACTTC
TRBJ1-1,-,few,TRBV9,CASSLGTNGGTEAFF,TGTGCCAGCAGCTTGGGGACAAACGGGGGCACTGAAGCTTTCTTT
TRBJ2-3,TRBD2,-,TRBV28,CASSLGSPGLAGEVGTDTQYF,TGTGCCAGCAGTTTAGGCTCCCCGGGACTAGCGGGAGAAGTCGGCACAGATACGCAGTATTTT
TRBJ2-7,-,few,TRBV7-7,CASSLQANYEQYF,TGTGCCAGCAGCTTACAAGCGAACTACGAGCAGTACTTC
TRBJ1-4,TRBD1,-,TRBV6-9,CASSVDRVSREKLFF,TGTGCCAGCAGTGTGGACAGGGTCTCACGGGAAAAACTGTTTTTT
TRBJ2-7,-,few,TRBV4-3,CASSQAELAYEQYF,TGCGCCAGCAGCCAGGCCGAGTTGGCCTACGAGCAGTACTTC
TRBJ2-2,-,medium-sized,TRBV27,CASRSRGPGELFF,TGTGCCAGCAGAAGCAGGGGTCCCGGGGAGCTGTTTTTT
TRBJ2-7,TRBD2,-,TRBV9,CASSVGAGDTYEQYF,TGTGCCAGCAGCGTAGGAGCGGGAGATACCTACGAGCAGTACTTC
TRBJ2-1,-,-,TRBV7-6,CASSHWGNEQFF,TGTGCCAGCAGCCACTGGGGAAATGAGCAGTTCTTC
TRBJ2-7,-,few,TRBV28,CASSLTGSSYEQYF,TGTGCCAGCAGTTTAACCGGTAGCTCCTACGAGCAGTACTTC
TRBJ2-1,-,-,TRBV19,CASSIVYSSYNEQFF,TGTGCCAGTAGTATTGTCTACAGCTCCTACAATGAGCAGTTCTTC
TRBJ2-3,TRBD2,few,TRBV12-5,CASGLVPTGSVISSGRVDTQYF,TGTGCTAGTGGTTTGGTACCGACAGGGTCTGTAATTTCGAGCGGGAGGGTGGATACGCAGTATTTT
TRBJ2-1,-,few,TRBV2,CASTLPGPLDNEQFF,TGTGCCAGCACCCTACCGGGACCCCTCGACAATGAGCAGTTCTTC
TRBJ2-7,-,-,TRBV27,CASSPKVHFYEQYF,TGTGCCAGCAGCCCCAAGGTCCACTTCTACGAGCAGTACTTC
TRBJ2-1,TRBD2,few,TRBV19,CASSLLAGVGNEQFF,TGTGCCAGTAGTTTACTAGCGGGAGTTGGCAATGAGCAGTTCTTC
TRBJ2-4,-,-,TRBV18,CASSPNRRGAKNIQYF,TGTGCCAGCTCACCAAACAGGCGAGGAGCCAAAAACATTCAGTACTTC
TRBJ2-1,-,-,TRBV19,CASSIIPPNEQFF,TGTGCCAGTAGTATAATCCCCCCCAATGAGCAGTTCTTC
TRBJ2-7,-,-,TRBV7-2,CASSFGWGAYEQYF,TGTGCCAGCAGCTTTGGTTGGGGGGCCTACGAGCAGTACTTC
TRBJ2-2,-,few,TRBV9,CASSVEGDLNTGELFF,TGTGCCAGCAGCGTTGAGGGCGATTTGAACACCGGGGAGCTGTTTTTT
TRBJ2-7,TRBD1,once,TRBV4-1,CASSGQGSYEQYF,TGCGCCAGCAGCGGACAGGGGTCCTACGAGCAGTACTTC
TRBJ1-5,-,-,TRBV6-6,CASTGDGWGNQPQHF,TGTGCCAGCACCGGGGACGGGTGGGGCAATCAGCCCCAGCATTTT
TRBJ2-1,-,-,TRBV27,CASSRLLSSYNEQFF,TGTGCCAGCAGCCGACTTTTAAGCTCCTACAATGAGCAGTTCTTC
TRBJ1-1,TRBD1,-,TRBV9,CASSVRGTGGCTEAFF,TGTGCCAGCAGCGTAAGGGGGACAGGGGGTTGCACTGAAGCTTTCTTT
TRBJ1-2,TRBD1,few,TRBV7-4,CASSEIPGTGAYGYTF,TGTGCCAGCAGCGAGATTCCCGGGACAGGGGCCTATGGCTACACCTTC
TRBJ1-1,-,-,TRBV15,CATSRRGMNTEAFF,TGTGCCACCAGCAGGCGAGGAATGAACACTGAAGCTTTCTTT